The 23 T cell receptor beta chains listed next were all sequenced from one sample in a study of shared clonotypes between healthy human individuals (dated by TCRdb to 2019 to 2021). The library was produced with the immunoSEQ multiplex PCR assay. TCRdb carries this immuneACCESS record with in-frame sequences only. Its versions omit some clonotypes, under half of them owing to an unresolved V gene in the studies checked, with the rest unexplained. A total of 2 million to 2.5 million clones appear in this sample, around 93% of them only once. The ten largest clones capture around 0.4% of the sample. Input material: naive CD4+ T cells from PBMCs. The cell subset or site label here, explained by the study, means: CD45RA+ positively selected. The receptor set was obtained from a man younger than 30 in good health. Some clones in this sample may be carry-over from other donors' samples.

In this sample, this clone turned up once. The chain carries TRBV9 and TRBJ1-2, with 7 nucleotides matching TRBD1. The CDR3 covers 14 residues. The junction had 13 bases not matched to a gene; V was cut back by 3 bases and J by 11 bases. Per germline, CDR1 SGDLS and CDR2 YYNGEE. CDR3 sequence reads: CASSEPSTTGRYTF. CDR3 nucleotides: TGTGCCAGCAGCGAGCCCTCTACGACAGGGCGGTACACCTTC. Based on the CDR3 plus reference TRBV9 and TRBJ1-2, the full variable domain is DSGVTQTPKHLITATGQRVTLRCSPRSGDLSVYWYQQSLDQGLQFLIQYYNGEERAKGNILERFSAQQFPDLHSELNLSSLELGDSALYFCASSEPSTTGRYTFGSGTRLTVV.

V usage is TRBV5-1 and J usage is TRBJ2-3; no clear D. V lost 1 base, J lost 0 bases, and 15 bases lay in between. Germline V gene sequence: CDR1 SGHRS, CDR2 YFSETQ. The length of the CDR3 is 17 residues. The DNA of the CDR3 is TGCGCCAGCAGCTTGCGGGTGGACGGTCCTAGCACAGATACGCAGTATTTT. It is translated as CASSLRVDGPSTDTQYF.

The chain uses TRBV5-6 and TRBJ2-2; no reliable D call. Germline assignment: CDR1 SGHDT and CDR2 YYEEEE. Trimming shortened V by 2 bases and J by 4 bases, and 12 bases separated the two germline ends. CDR3 length: 15 amino acids. CDR3 region: CASSFGARGTGELFF. As DNA, the CDR3 is TGTGCCAGCAGCTTCGGAGCCAGAGGCACCGGGGAGCTGTTTTTT. Full variable domain (remainder filled in from reference TRBV5-6 and TRBJ2-2): DAGVTQSPTHLIKTRGQQVTLRCSPKSGHDTVSWYQQALGQGPQFIFQYYEEEERQRGNFPDRFSGHQFPNYSSELNVNALLLGDSALYLCASSFGARGTGELFFGEGSRLTVL.

The rearrangement links TRBV5-1 to TRBJ2-3; no firm D call. The CDR3 totals 14 residues. Germline CDR1 reads SGHRS; CDR2 reads YFSETQ. V was trimmed by 6 bases and J by 0 bases, leaving 11 bases between them. The DNA of the CDR3 is TGCGCCAGCAAGACGGAATTCAGCACAGATACGCAGTATTTT. As protein: CASKTEFSTDTQYF. The full variable domain, completed using reference TRBV5-1 and TRBJ2-3, is KAGVTQTPRYLIKTRGQQVTLSCSPISGHRSVSWYQQTPGQGLQFLFEYFSETQRNKGNFPGRFSGRQFSNSRSEMNVSTLELGDSALYLCASKTEFSTDTQYFGPGTRLTVL.

This chain links TRBV28 with TRBJ1-4, with D uncertain. Deletions cut 6 bases from V and 9 bases from J, with 11 bases between. This CDR3 is 12 amino acids long. Germline values: CDR1 MDHEN, CDR2 SYDVKM. Here the CDR3 reads CASSQVVQKLFF. CDR3 bases: TGTGCCAGCAGCCAAGTCGTGCAAAAACTGTTTTTT.

This chain joins TRBV27 and TRBJ2-3; 13 nucleotides align to TRBD2. V shed 5 bases and J 0 bases; nucleotides not matched to a gene: 8. CDR1 is MNHEY, CDR2 SMNVEV, per germline (reference sequence). The CDR3 is made up of 18 amino acids. In DNA, the CDR3 is TGTGCCAGCAGTCTAGGGACTAGCGGGATATCTAGCACAGATACGCAGTATTTT. Translating it yields CASSLGTSGISSTDTQYF.

V is TRBV4-3 and J is TRBJ2-2; 11 nucleotides align to TRBD1. V trimming: 5 bases; J trimming: 5 bases; junction bases outside the gene matches: 7. Germline assignment: CDR1 LGHNA and CDR2 YSLEER. The CDR3 has 16 amino acids. The CDR3 spells CASSSRTGGGTGELFF. CDR3 in DNA: TGCGCCAGCAGCTCAAGGACAGGGGGCGGTACCGGGGAGCTGTTTTTT.

CDR3 protein: CAWSVLGGLEFF. DNA of the CDR3: TGTGCCTGGAGTGTACTTGGGGGATTGGAGTTCTTC. The gene calls are TRBV30 and TRBJ2-1; possibly TRBD1 or TRBD2 for D (5 bases each). This CDR3 has 12 residues. Germline CDR1 is GTSNPN and CDR2 is SVGIG (reference sequence). Trimming pared 0 bases from V and 14 bases from J, leaving 14 bases between.

This chain links TRBV28 with TRBJ2-4; D not resolved. Germline assignment: CDR1 MDHEN and CDR2 SYDVKM. V shed 7 bases and J shed 4 bases, with 8 bases lying between them. This CDR3 is built from 12 residues. The CDR3 protein is CASTESKNIQYF. The CDR3 region has the DNA TGTGCCAGCACCGAGTCTAAAAACATTCAGTACTTC.

The V and J genes are TRBV2 and TRBJ2-1, with D perhaps given as TRBD1 or TRBD2 (5 bases each). V was cut by 4 bases and J by 0 bases, with 10 bases left in between. CDR1 SNHLY and CDR2 FYNNEI come from the germline V gene. The length of the CDR3 is 15 residues. Written as DNA, the CDR3 is TGTGCCAGCAGTGCCGGGACCCTCTCCTACAATGAGCAGTTCTTC. Translated: CASSAGTLSYNEQFF.

Points on this clone: Other DNA sequences in this sample translate to the same CDR3. The chain joins TRBV28 to TRBJ1-4; 8 bases line up with TRBD1. V lost 6 bases, J lost 2 bases, and 5 bases stayed unmatched. This CDR3 spans 15 amino acids. Per the germline V gene, CDR1 is MDHEN and CDR2 is SYDVKM. CDR3: CASSPTGATNEKLFF. The CDR3 DNA is TGTGCCAGCAGCCCGACAGGGGCCACTAATGAAAAACTGTTTTTT.

The count of this clone is one. The genes are TRBV7-9 and TRBJ2-5; TRBD2 aligns across 13 bases. V was clipped by 5 bases and J by 5 bases; unmatched bases: 11. Germline V gives CDR1 SEHNR, CDR2 FQNEAQ (reference sequence). This CDR3 spans 17 amino acids. The CDR3 sequence: CASSAQLAGGPRETQYF. CDR3 in DNA: TGTGCCAGCAGCGCACAACTAGCGGGAGGGCCCAGGGAGACCCAGTACTTC.

The genes are TRBV29-1 and TRBJ2-7, with TRBD1 as a possible D gene (6 bases). Per germline, CDR1 SQVTM and CDR2 ANQGSEA. V gave up 5 bases and J gave up 3 bases, with 11 bases separating them. The CDR3 totals 12 residues. CDR3 sequence: CSVYRDNYEQYF. The DNA for the CDR3 is TGCAGCGTTTACCGGGACAACTACGAGCAGTACTTC.

J is TRBJ2-1 and V is TRBV5-1, with 10 bases that match TRBD1. V was clipped by 0 bases and J by 13 bases; unmatched bases: 7. This CDR3 has 14 amino acids. Germline CDR1 and CDR2: SGHRS and YFSETQ. The CDR3 protein is CASSLEVRTGGQFF. The DNA of the CDR3 is TGCGCCAGCAGCTTGGAAGTTAGGACAGGGGGTCAGTTCTTC.

V usage is TRBV2 and J usage is TRBJ2-1, with 9 bases that match TRBD1. Trimming cost V 6 bases and J 12 bases; bases outside gene matches: 6. This CDR3 contains 12 residues. Germline CDR1 SNHLY, CDR2 FYNNEI. The CDR3 DNA sequence: TGTGCCAGCAGCCCTACAGGGGGCGGGCAGTTCTTC. Its protein product is CASSPTGGGQFF.

The chain recombines TRBV28 with TRBJ2-1; unclear D gene. Trimming pared 5 bases from V and 8 bases from J, leaving 7 bases between. The CDR3 is 11 residues long. Germline V gene lookup returns CDR1 MDHEN and CDR2 SYDVKM. The CDR3 bases are TGTGCCAGCAGTCGGACCTATGAGCAGTTCTTC. Amino acid sequence: CASSRTYEQFF.

This chain connects TRBV6-1 to TRBJ1-5; D unclear. CDR3 length: 15 amino acids. Germline CDR1 and CDR2: MNHNS and SASEGT. V was shortened by 4 bases and J by 4 bases, with 14 bases between the two germline ends. CDR3 amino acids: CASSVFSTPNQPQHF. The CDR3, as DNA: TGTGCCAGCAGTGTTTTCAGTACACCGAATCAGCCCCAGCATTTT.

The chain carries TRBV6-1 and TRBJ2-1, with D tentatively TRBD1 or TRBD2 (5 bases each). The CDR3 totals 15 residues. Germline CDR1 is MNHNS and CDR2 is SASEGT. The V end lost 4 bases, the J end lost 7 bases, and 17 bases lay between the germline ends. The CDR3 bases are TGTGCCAGCAGTGGAACTGGGGCCTGGAGGAATGAGCAGTTCTTC. It specifies CASSGTGAWRNEQFF.

The V gene is TRBV9, the J gene TRBJ2-3; no firm D call. V was pared by 4 bases and J by 2 bases, with 11 bases between. Germline lookup yields CDR1 SGDLS and CDR2 YYNGEE. There are 14 residues in the CDR3. In DNA, the CDR3 is TGTGCCAGCAGCTTGCTCACGACCACAGATACGCAGTATTTT. This translates into CASSLLTTTDTQYF.

The chain uses TRBV10-2 and TRBJ2-1; D remains ambiguous. From germline, CDR1 is WSHSY and CDR2 SAAADI. V lost 2 bases, J lost 4 bases, and 3 bases lay in between. This CDR3 is built from 12 residues. The CDR3 here is CASSEPYNEQFF. The CDR3 region has the DNA TGCGCCAGCAGTGAGCCGTACAATGAGCAGTTCTTC.

The rearrangement links TRBV30 to TRBJ2-5, with 14 nucleotides matching TRBD2. The CDR3 is made up of 20 amino acids. Germline CDR1 reads GTSNPN; CDR2 reads SVGIG (reference sequence). Losses at the gene ends were 1 base for V and 4 bases for J; bases not matched to a gene: 17. CDR3: CAWSAKLGLAGGGGSETQYF. The CDR3 nucleotides read TGTGCCTGGAGTGCCAAATTAGGACTAGCGGGAGGAGGAGGGTCAGAGACCCAGTACTTC.

V usage is TRBV28 and J usage is TRBJ1-5; D gene uncertain. The CDR3 sequence is 14 residues long. From germline, CDR1 is MDHEN and CDR2 SYDVKM. Trimming removed 6 bases at V and 6 bases at J, with 15 bases between. The CDR3 DNA sequence: TGTGCCAGCAGCCCGACGTCAGGTGTTCAGCCCCAGCATTTT. Residues: CASSPTSGVQPQHF.

This chain uses TRBV7-9 with TRBJ1-1; D remains ambiguous. CDR1 and CDR2 from the germline V gene are SEHNR and FQNEAQ (reference sequence). Trimming shortened V by 2 bases and J by 7 bases, and 17 bases separated the two germline ends. The CDR3 is 15 amino acids. The CDR3 nucleotides read TGTGCCAGCAGCTTATTACCGCAGACCTACTTTGAAGCTTTCTTT. Its translation is CASSLLPQTYFEAFF.